The TCR beta chain under discussion was sequenced for a study of a mutant IDH1 vaccine in newly diagnosed glioma. Time point indicated: baseline, week 1 (first vaccination visit). Treatment indicated: pre-vaccination baseline after standard-of-care therapy. Germline-derived CDR1 and CDR2 are SQVTM and ANQGSEA. The CDR3 is made up of 13 amino acids. V lost 4 bases, J lost 7 bases, and 7 bases stayed unmatched. Assay used: immunoSEQ multiplex PCR; TCRdb lists only in-frame clones, some missing. The sample records about 92,000 clones, about 82% being singletons. The rearrangement links TRBV29-1 to TRBJ1-5, with 7 bases identical to TRBD1. This clonotype was sampled from a middle-aged man with glioma. The source material was PBMCs, sampled from a glioma patient treated with radiotherapy, temozolomide or both. The CDR3 DNA reads as TGCAGCGTTGGACAGGGAATGTGGCAGCCCCAGCATTTT. The encoded protein is CSVGQGMWQPQHF.